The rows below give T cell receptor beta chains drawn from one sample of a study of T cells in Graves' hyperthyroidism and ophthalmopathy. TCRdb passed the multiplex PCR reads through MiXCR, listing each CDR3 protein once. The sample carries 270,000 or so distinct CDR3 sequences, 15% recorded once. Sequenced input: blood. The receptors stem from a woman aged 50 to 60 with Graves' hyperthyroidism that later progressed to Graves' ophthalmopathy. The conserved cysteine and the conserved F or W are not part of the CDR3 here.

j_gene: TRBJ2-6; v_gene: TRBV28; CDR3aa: ASSLGDNVLT
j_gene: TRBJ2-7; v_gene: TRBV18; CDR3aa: ASSPFRDRGYEQY
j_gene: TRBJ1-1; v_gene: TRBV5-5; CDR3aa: ASSPIPGVEAF
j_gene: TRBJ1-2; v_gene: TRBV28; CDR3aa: ASSSQGAFVLNYGYT
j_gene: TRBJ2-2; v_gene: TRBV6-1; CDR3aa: ASRLPGLAGGPGELF
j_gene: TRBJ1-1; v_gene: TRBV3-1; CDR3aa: ASSQLDVGGTEAF
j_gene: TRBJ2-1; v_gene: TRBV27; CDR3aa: ASSSLGLLDEQF
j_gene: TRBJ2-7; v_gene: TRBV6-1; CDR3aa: ASRSIGETYEQY
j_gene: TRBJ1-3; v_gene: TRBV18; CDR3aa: ASSLDSRSSGNTIY
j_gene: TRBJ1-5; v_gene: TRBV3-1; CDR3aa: ASSQVPGGNQPQH
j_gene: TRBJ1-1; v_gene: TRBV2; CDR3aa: ASSESRTGITEAF
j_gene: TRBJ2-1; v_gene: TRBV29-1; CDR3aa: SVEDEFQGSQGNNEQF
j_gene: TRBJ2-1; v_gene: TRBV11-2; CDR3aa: ASSFGSSGPEQF
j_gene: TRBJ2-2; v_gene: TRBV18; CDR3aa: ASSPLTANTGELF
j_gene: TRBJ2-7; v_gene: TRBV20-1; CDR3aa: SARQNDRGSRVAACEQY
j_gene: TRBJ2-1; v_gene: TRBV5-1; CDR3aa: ASSPRGSAYLRNEQF